This T cell receptor (beta chain) was documented in a study of OX40 agonist ivuxolimab in advanced cancers. Germline loops: CDR1 SGHRS, CDR2 YFSETQ. The CDR3 runs 19 residues. Losses at the gene ends were 4 bases for V and 1 base for J; bases not matched to a gene: 16. As for this clone: Its antigen remains unidentified.

Method: immunoSEQ multiplex PCR; TCRdb's copy keeps in-frame clones and lacks some. This table has more than 50,000 clones, roughly 85% appearing once. Exclusion of a patient followed from autoimmune disease history or systemic immunosuppression. The timepoints at which blood was sampled were baseline, cycle 4 day 1, and cycle 7 day 1. Study-wide results and limits: More expanded clones were seen, on average, in CD8+ T cells than in CD4+.

The TCR comes from an adult with an advanced solid tumor such as melanoma, head and neck, liver or kidney cancer. Sequenced material: CD4+ or CD8+ T cells sorted from blood, taken in a trial of the OX40 agonist ivuxolimab. The J gene is TRBJ2-2, the V gene TRBV5-1, with 7 bases lining up with TRBD1. The CDR3 DNA is TGCGCCAGCAGCCCGAGCCCAACAGGGGCAAAGGGGAACACCGGGGAGCTGTTTTTT. Translating it yields CASSPSPTGAKGNTGELFF.